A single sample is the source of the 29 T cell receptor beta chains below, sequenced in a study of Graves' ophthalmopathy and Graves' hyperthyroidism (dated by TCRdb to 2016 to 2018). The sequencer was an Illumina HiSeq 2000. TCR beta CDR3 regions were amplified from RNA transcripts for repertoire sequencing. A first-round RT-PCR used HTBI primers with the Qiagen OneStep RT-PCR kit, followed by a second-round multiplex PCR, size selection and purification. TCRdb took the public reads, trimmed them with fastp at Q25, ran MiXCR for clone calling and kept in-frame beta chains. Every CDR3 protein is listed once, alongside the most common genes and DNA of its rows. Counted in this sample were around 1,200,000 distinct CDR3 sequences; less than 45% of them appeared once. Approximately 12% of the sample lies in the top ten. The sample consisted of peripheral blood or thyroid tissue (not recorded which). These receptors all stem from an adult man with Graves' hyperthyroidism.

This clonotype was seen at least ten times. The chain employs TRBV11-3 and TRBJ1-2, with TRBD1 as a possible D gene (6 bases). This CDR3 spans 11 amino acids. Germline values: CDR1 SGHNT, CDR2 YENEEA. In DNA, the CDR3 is TGTGCTATCAGGGGAAAGAGCGGCTACACCTTC. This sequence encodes CAIRGKSGYTF.

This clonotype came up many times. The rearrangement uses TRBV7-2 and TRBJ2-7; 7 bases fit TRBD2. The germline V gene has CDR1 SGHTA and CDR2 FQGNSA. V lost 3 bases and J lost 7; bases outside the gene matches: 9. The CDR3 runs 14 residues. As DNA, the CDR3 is TGTGCCAGCAGCTTCGGGGGAGAAGCGGGGGAGCAGTACTTC. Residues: CASSFGGEAGEQYF. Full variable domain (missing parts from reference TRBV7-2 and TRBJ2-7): GAGVSQSPSNKVTEKGKDVELRCDPISGHTALYWYRQSLGQGLEFLIYFQGNSAPDKSGLPSDRFSAERTGGSVSTLTIQRTQQEDSAVYLCASSFGGEAGEQYFGPGTRLTVT.

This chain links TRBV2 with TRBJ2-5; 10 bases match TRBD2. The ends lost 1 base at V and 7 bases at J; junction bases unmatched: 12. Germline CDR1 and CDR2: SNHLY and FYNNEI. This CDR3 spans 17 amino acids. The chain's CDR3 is CASSEGELAGKAATQYF. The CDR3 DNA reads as TGTGCCAGCAGTGAAGGGGAACTAGCGGGAAAGGCCGCGACCCAGTACTTC.

CDR3 residues: CASSPGQGKNQPQHF. The CDR3 DNA reads as TGTGCCAGCAGTCCGGGACAGGGAAAAAATCAGCCCCAGCATTTT. V gene TRBV12-3 or TRBV12-4 combines with J gene TRBJ1-5; 9 bases agree with TRBD1. The CDR3 contains 15 residues. V was clipped by 5 bases and J by 4 bases; unmatched bases: 6.

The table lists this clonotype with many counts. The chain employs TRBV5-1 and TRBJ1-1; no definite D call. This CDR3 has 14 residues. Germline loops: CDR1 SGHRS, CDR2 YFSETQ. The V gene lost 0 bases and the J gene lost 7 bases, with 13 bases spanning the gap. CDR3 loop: CASSLAGSRNEAFF. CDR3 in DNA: TGCGCCAGCAGCTTGGCCGGGTCACGAAATGAAGCTTTCTTT.

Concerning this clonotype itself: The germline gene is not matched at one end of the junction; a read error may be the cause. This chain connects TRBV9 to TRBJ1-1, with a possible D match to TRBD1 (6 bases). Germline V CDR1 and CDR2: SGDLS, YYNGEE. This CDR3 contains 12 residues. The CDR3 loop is CASGRGNIEAFF. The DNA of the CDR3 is TGTGCCAGCGGCAGGGGAAACATTGAAGCTTTCTTT.

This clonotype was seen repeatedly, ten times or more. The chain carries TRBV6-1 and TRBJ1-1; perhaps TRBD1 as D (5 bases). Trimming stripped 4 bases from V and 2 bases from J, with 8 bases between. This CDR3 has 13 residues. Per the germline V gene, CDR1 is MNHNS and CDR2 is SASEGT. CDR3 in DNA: TGTGCCAGCAGTGCCAGGGCCAACACTGAAGCTTTCTTT. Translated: CASSARANTEAFF.

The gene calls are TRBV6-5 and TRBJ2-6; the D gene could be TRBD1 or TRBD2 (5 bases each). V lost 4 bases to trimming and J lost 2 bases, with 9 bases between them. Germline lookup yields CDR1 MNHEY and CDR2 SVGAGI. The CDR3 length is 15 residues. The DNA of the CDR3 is TGTGCCAGCAGTTTCGGGACGACTGGGGCCAACGTCCTGACTTTC. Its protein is CASSFGTTGANVLTF.

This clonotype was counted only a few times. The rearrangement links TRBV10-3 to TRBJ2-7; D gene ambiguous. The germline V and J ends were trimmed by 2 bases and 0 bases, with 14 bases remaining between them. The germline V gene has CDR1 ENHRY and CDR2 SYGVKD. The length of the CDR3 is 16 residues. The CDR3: CAISEGFPLSSYEQYF. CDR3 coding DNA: TGTGCCATCAGTGAGGGGTTCCCTCTGAGCTCCTACGAGCAGTACTTC.

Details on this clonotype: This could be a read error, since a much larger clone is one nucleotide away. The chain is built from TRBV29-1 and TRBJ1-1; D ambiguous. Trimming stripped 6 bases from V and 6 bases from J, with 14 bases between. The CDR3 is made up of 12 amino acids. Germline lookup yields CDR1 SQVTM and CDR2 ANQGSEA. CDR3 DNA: TGCAGCGTCGGCCCGCGTTTCTCTGAAGCTTTCTTT. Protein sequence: CSVGPRFSEAFF. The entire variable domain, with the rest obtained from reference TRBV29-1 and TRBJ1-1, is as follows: SAVISQKPSRDICQRGTSLTIQCQVDSQVTMMFWYRQQPGQSLTLIATANQGSEATYESGFVIDKFPISRPNLTFSTLTVSNMSPEDSSIYLCSVGPRFSEAFFGQGTRLTVV.

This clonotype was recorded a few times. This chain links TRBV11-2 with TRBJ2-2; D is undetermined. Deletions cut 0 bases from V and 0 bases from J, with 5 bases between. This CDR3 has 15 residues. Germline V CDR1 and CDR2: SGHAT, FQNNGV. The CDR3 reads CASSLDSTNTGELFF. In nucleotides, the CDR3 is TGTGCCAGCAGCTTAGACAGTACGAACACCGGGGAGCTGTTTTTT.

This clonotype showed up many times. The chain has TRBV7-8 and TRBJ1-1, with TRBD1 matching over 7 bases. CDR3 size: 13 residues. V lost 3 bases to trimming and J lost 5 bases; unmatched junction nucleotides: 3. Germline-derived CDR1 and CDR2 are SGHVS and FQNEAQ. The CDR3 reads CASSFTGVTEAFF. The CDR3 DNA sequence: TGTGCCAGCAGCTTCACAGGGGTAACTGAAGCTTTCTTT.

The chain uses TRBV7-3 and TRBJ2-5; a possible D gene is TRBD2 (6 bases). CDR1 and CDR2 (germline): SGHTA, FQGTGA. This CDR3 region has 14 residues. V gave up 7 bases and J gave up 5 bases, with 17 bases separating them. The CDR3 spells CASIRDGSSETQYF. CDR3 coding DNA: TGTGCCAGCATTCGGGACGGGAGTTCTGAGACCCAGTACTTC.

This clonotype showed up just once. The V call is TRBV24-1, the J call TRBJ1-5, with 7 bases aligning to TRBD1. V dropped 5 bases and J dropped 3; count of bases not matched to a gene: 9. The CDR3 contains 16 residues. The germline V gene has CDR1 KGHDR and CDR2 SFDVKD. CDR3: CATSAGPGQPNQPQHF. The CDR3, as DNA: TGTGCCACCAGTGCTGGACCGGGACAGCCCAATCAGCCCCAGCATTTT.

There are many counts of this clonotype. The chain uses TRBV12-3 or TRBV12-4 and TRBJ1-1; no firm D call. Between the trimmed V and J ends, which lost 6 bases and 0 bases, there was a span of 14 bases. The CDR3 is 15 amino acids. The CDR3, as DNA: TGTGCCAGCAGCCCGAGATTGGTTTTGAACACTGAAGCTTTCTTT. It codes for CASSPRLVLNTEAFF.

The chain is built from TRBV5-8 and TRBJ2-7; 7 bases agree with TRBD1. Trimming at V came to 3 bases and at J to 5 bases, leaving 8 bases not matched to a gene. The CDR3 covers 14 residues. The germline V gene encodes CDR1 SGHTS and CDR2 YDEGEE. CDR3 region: CASSSTGSVHEQYF. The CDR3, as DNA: TGTGCCAGCAGCTCGACAGGGTCTGTCCACGAGCAGTACTTC.

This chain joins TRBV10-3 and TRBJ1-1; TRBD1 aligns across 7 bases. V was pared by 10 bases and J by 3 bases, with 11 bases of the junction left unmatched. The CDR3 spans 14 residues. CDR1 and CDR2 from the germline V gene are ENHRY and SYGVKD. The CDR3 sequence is CATLTGVGYTEAFF. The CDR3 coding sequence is TGTGCCACCCTTACAGGGGTGGGGTACACTGAAGCTTTCTTT.

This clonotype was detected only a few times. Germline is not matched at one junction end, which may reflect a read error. Here the CDR3 DNA reads TGTGCCAGCAGGGAAACCCGACAGGGATACTACGAGCAGTACTTC. Its translation is CASRETRQGYYEQYF. The chain carries TRBV10-2 and TRBJ2-7; TRBD1 aligns across 7 bases. The germline CDR1 and CDR2 sequences are WSHSY and SAAADI. The CDR3 runs 15 residues.

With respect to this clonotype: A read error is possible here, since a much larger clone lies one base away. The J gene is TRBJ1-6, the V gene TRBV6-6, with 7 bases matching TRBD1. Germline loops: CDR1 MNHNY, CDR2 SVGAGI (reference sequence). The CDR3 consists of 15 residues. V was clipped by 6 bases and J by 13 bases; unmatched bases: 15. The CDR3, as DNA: TGTGCCAGCAGCCGAGACGACAGGGAAGGCAACCCCCTCCACTTT. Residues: CASSRDDREGNPLHF.

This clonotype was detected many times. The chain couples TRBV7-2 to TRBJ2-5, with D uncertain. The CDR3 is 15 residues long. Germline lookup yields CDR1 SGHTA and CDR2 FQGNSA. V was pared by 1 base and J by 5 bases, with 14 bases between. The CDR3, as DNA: TGTGCCAGCAGCTTAGGGATAGGTCAAGGGGAGACCCAGTACTTC. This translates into CASSLGIGQGETQYF.

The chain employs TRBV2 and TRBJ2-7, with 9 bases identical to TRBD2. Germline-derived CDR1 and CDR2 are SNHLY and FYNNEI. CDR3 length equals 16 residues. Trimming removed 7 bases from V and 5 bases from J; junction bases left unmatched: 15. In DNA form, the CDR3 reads TGTGCCAGCAACGTGGAGCCGGCGGGAGGGCCCGACGAGCAGTACTTC. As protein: CASNVEPAGGPDEQYF.

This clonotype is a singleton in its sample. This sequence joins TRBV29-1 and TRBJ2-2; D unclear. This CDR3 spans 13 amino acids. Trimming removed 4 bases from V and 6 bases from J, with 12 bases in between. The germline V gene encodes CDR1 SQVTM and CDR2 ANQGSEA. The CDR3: CSVGQTSAGELFF. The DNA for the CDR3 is TGCAGCGTTGGGCAGACCTCTGCCGGGGAGCTGTTTTTT.

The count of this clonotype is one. The CDR3 region is CSAPKSGGRNTEAFF. The CDR3 nucleotides read TGCAGTGCGCCTAAGTCAGGGGGCAGGAACACTGAAGCTTTCTTT. This chain connects TRBV20-1 to TRBJ1-1, with TRBD1 identical over 8 bases. Germline V lookup: CDR1 DFQATT, CDR2 SNEGSKA (reference sequence). The V and J ends lost 6 bases and 1 base, in that order; junction bases with no gene match: 10. The CDR3 is 15 amino acids.

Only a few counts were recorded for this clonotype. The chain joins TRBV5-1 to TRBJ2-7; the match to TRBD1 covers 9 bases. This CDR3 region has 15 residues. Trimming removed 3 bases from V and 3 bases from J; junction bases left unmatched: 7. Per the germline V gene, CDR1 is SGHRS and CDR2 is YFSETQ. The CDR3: CASSWDRAVYYEQYF. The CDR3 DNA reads TGCGCCAGCAGCTGGGACAGGGCGGTCTACTACGAGCAGTACTTC.

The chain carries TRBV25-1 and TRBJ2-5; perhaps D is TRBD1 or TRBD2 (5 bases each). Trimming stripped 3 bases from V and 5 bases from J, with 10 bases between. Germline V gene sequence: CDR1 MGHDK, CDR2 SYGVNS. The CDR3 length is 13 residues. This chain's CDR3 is CASSEGVGETQYF. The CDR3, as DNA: TGTGCCAGCAGTGAGGGGGTGGGCGAGACCCAGTACTTC.

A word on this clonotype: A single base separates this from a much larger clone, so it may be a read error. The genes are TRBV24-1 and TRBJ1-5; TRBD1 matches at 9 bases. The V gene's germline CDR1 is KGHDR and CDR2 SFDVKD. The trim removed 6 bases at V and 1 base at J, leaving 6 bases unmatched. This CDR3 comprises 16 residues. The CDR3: CATSSSGQGSNQPQHF. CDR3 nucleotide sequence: TGTGCCACCAGTTCAAGCGGACAGGGGAGCAATCAGCCCCAGCATTTT.

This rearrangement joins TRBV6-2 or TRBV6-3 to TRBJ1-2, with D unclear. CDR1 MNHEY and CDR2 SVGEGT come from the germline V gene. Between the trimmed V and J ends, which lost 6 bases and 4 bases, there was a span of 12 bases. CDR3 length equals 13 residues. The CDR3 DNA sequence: TGTGCCAGCAGGCCGGGGTCGGGCTATGGCTACACCTTC. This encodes CASRPGSGYGYTF.

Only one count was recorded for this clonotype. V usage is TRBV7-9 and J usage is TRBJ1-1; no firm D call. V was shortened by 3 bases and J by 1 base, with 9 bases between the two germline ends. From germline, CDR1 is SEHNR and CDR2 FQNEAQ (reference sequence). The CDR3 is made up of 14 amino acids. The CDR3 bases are TGTGCCAGCAGCTTTAACAGAAGGAACACTGAAGCTTTCTTT. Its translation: CASSFNRRNTEAFF.

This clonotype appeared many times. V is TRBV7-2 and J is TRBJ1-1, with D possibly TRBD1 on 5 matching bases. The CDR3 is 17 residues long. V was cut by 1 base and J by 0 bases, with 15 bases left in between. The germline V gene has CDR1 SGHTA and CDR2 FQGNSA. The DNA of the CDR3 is TGTGCCAGCAGCTTAGGAACCGGACAAAGCATGAACACTGAAGCTTTCTTT. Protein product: CASSLGTGQSMNTEAFF. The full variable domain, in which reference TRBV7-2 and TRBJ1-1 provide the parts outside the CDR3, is GAGVSQSPSNKVTEKGKDVELRCDPISGHTALYWYRQSLGQGLEFLIYFQGNSAPDKSGLPSDRFSAERTGGSVSTLTIQRTQQEDSAVYLCASSLGTGQSMNTEAFFGQGTRLTVV.